The text below deals with one T cell receptor beta chain. The table lists this clonotype with a few counts. Its antigen specificity is not known. Nothing much larger sits one base from this clone, and base qualities are not available. The data originate from a study of patients and donors after allogeneic stem cell transplantation (TCRdb year 2020). The library was prepared using RT-PCR. The instrument was a NextSeq 550. The public sequencing data were trimmed at Q25 with fastp and processed into clonotypes with MiXCR by TCRdb, which kept only in-frame beta chains. Rows matching on CDR3 protein sequence are summarized as one entry with the most common DNA and genes. The sample table contains about 230,000 distinct CDR3 sequences; only one count was recorded for 14% of them. The top ten clones comprise under 14% of the sample. V trim: 7 bases; J trim: 2 bases; unmatched bases: 17. Counted from cysteine to phenylalanine, this CDR3 has 18 amino acids. The sequence is cut down to CDR3 DNA, 54 bases in frame from base 1. The CDR1 and CDR2 encoded by the germline V gene are SGHVS and FQNEAQ.

Material: blood, either unsorted or a sorted T cell fraction (not recorded which). Here the chain combines TRBV7-8 and TRBJ2-3, with 8 middle bases fitting TRBD2. The sequence derives from a human donor who was either an allogeneic HSCT recipient or a stem cell or donor lymphocyte infusion donor (not recorded which). It is not recorded whose cells these are; they may come from a transplant donor. The CDR3 region: CASIPLRRAGVNTDTQYF. The nucleotide sequence is TGTGCCAGCATCCCCCTTAGGCGAGCGGGGGTAAACACAGATACGCAGTATTTT.